A selection of T cell receptor beta chains follows, all from one sample in a study of blood T cell repertoires in COVID-19. Only in-frame clones appear in the TCRdb table, and some are missing; sequencing was by immunoSEQ multiplex PCR. The data show approximately 170,000 clones, with roughly nine tenths seen just once and 15% to 20% held by the top ten. Input material: peripheral blood. The source of these receptors is a man aged 60-69 years with active or convalescent COVID-19. The CDR3 runs from the conserved cysteine through the conserved F or W. D genes are given only for firm matches. For some rows the clone size is stated as once, few or many, or as a class when expanded; others skip it.

CDR3aa	CDR3nt	v_gene	d_gene	j_gene	abundance
CASSLVGQPHNEQFF	TGCGCCAGCAGCTTGGTTGGACAGCCACACAATGAGCAGTTCTTC	TRBV5-1	-	TRBJ2-1	once
CASSPLGAGGSYEQYF	TGTGCCAGCAGCCCTCTAGGAGCCGGGGGCTCCTACGAGCAGTACTTC	TRBV3-1/TRBV3-2	-	TRBJ2-7	-
CASSLTGQPQHF	TGTGCCAGCAGCTTGACGGGACAGCCCCAGCATTTT	TRBV5-6	-	TRBJ1-5	-
CASSEAGYNYGYTF	TGTGCCAGCAGTGAGGCGGGTTATAACTATGGCTACACCTTC	TRBV2	-	TRBJ1-2	-
CASSHTLDRGDGYTF	TGTGCCAGCAGTCATACCCTTGACAGGGGTGATGGCTACACCTTC	TRBV6-6	TRBD1	TRBJ1-2	few
CASKSRDRGRGTNEKLFF	TGTGCCAGCAAGTCCCGGGACAGGGGTCGGGGGACTAATGAAAAACTGTTTTTT	TRBV2	TRBD1	TRBJ1-4	-
CASSSPTLLGNTEAFF	TGTGCCAGCAGTTCCCCTACCCTGCTTGGGAACACTGAAGCTTTCTTT	TRBV6-5	-	TRBJ1-1	-
CASSLASGDRGHGYTF	TGTGCCAGCAGCTTAGCGTCAGGTGACAGGGGGCATGGCTACACCTTC	TRBV7-9	TRBD1	TRBJ1-2	once
CASSPPGTAKDTDTQYF	TGTGCCAGCTCACCACCGGGGACAGCCAAAGATACAGATACGCAGTATTTT	TRBV18	TRBD1	TRBJ2-3	-
CASSQETAGGPREQFF	TGCGCCAGCAGCCAAGAGACAGCGGGAGGGCCGAGAGAGCAGTTCTTC	TRBV4-1	TRBD2	TRBJ2-1	-
CASSPPTGTDYNEQFF	TGTGCCAGCTCACCACCGACCGGGACAGACTACAATGAGCAGTTCTTC	TRBV18	TRBD1	TRBJ2-1	-
CATSDPGLADTQYF	TGTGCCACCAGTGACCCAGGACTAGCAGATACGCAGTATTTT	TRBV24-1	TRBD2	TRBJ2-3	-
CASSMGPGQIGKTQYF	TGTGCCAGTAGTATGGGGCCGGGACAAATAGGGAAGACCCAGTACTTC	TRBV19	-	TRBJ2-5	-
CASTDREKLFF	TGTGCCAGCACCGATCGGGAAAAACTGTTTTTT	TRBV28	-	TRBJ1-4	-
CASSLAATGGAIDGYTF	TGTGCCAGCAGCTTAGCCGCCACAGGGGGCGCAATTGATGGCTACACCTTC	TRBV7-2	TRBD1	TRBJ1-2	-
CASSLAGTLYF	TGTGCCAGCAGTTTGGCGGGAACTCTTTACTTC	TRBV27	-	TRBJ1-2	-
CASSRRTGNGVEQYF	TGTGCCAGTAGTAGGCGGACAGGGAACGGTGTCGAGCAGTACTTC	TRBV19	TRBD1	TRBJ2-7	-
CASSLRQGYEQYF	TGTGCCAGCAGTCTCCGACAGGGCTACGAGCAGTACTTC	TRBV6-5	TRBD1	TRBJ2-7	once
CASSLGTGFYPGANVLTF	TGTGCCAGCAGCTTAGGTACAGGCTTCTACCCTGGGGCCAACGTCCTGACTTTC	TRBV5-6	-	TRBJ2-6	-
CSVGTANTGELFF	TGCAGCGTTGGGACAGCGAACACCGGGGAGCTGTTTTTT	TRBV29-1	-	TRBJ2-2	-
CASLTRGWKLFF	TGTGCCAGTCTGACAAGGGGCTGGAAACTGTTTTTT	TRBV2	-	TRBJ1-4	-
CATSRAEGRETQYF	TGTGCCACCAGCAGAGCGGAGGGCCGGGAGACCCAGTACTTC	TRBV15	-	TRBJ2-5	-